One sample yielded the 22 T cell receptor beta chains listed below, sequenced in a study of response to subunit inactivated influenza vaccine. TCRdb redid the calling of the RT-PCR reads with MiXCR, one entry per CDR3 protein. The sample lists about half a million distinct CDR3 sequences, 9.5% to 12% occurring once. The source material was PBMCs from blood, sampled about 40 days after vaccination. These receptors were collected from a middle-aged man who received an inactivated influenza vaccine.

The table lists this clonotype with a few counts. The chain uses TRBV29-1 and TRBJ2-7; D unresolved. V lost 5 bases, J lost 0 bases, and 14 bases lay in between. Per germline, CDR1 SQVTM and CDR2 ANQGSEA. The CDR3 runs 14 residues. CDR3: CSVRLNMGSYEQYF. CDR3 DNA sequence: TGCAGCGTTCGACTCAATATGGGCTCCTACGAGCAGTACTTC.

This CDR3 is CASSVATDYEQYF. The DNA for the CDR3 is TGTGCCAGCAGCGTAGCTACTGACTACGAGCAGTACTTC. The chain couples TRBV9 to TRBJ2-7; no clear D gene. The CDR3 has 13 residues. V shed 0 bases and J shed 3 bases, with 7 bases lying between them. Germline V gene data show CDR1 as SGDLS and CDR2 as YYNGEE.

This clonotype was picked up a small number of times. This chain connects TRBV7-2 to TRBJ2-1, with 7 bases identical to TRBD2. The germline V gene has CDR1 SGHTA and CDR2 FQGNSA. CDR3 size: 14 residues. The J segment lost 8 bases and the V segment lost 7 bases, leaving 11 bases of the junction unmatched. This CDR3 is CASKGRAGKDEQFF. The CDR3 DNA sequence: TGTGCCAGCAAAGGCCGAGCGGGAAAGGATGAGCAGTTCTTC.

The J gene is TRBJ2-2, the V gene TRBV18, with D maybe TRBD1 (6 bases). V was cut by 3 bases and J by 4 bases, with 9 bases left in between. The CDR3 is 14 residues long. The germline V gene encodes CDR1 KGHSH and CDR2 LQKENI. The CDR3 nucleotides read TGTGCCAGCTCACCGAGACAGGCCACCGGGGAGCTGTTTTTT. Its protein product is CASSPRQATGELFF.

This clonotype was picked up a small number of times. The J gene is TRBJ2-3, the V gene TRBV15; D remains ambiguous. In germline, CDR1 is LNHNV, CDR2 YYDKDF (reference sequence). The CDR3 is 14 residues long. The V end lost 5 bases, the J end lost 4 bases, and 13 bases lay between the germline ends. The CDR3 protein is CATSSRAGPDTQYF. The CDR3 DNA follows: TGTGCCACCAGCTCCCGGGCTGGCCCAGATACGCAGTATTTT.

Only a few counts were recorded for this clonotype. This sequence joins TRBV28 and TRBJ2-1, with 8 bases identical to TRBD2. Losses at the gene ends were 8 bases for V and 8 bases for J; bases not matched to a gene: 5. The germline V gene encodes CDR1 MDHEN and CDR2 SYDVKM. The CDR3 runs 12 residues. The CDR3 DNA follows: TGTGCCAGCGGGACTAGGGTCGATGAGCAGTTCTTC. Protein product: CASGTRVDEQFF.

This clonotype was recorded a few times. V usage is TRBV7-6 and J usage is TRBJ2-1; 9 bases align to TRBD1. This CDR3 is built from 14 residues. Germline V gene lookup returns CDR1 SGHVS and CDR2 FNYEAQ. The V segment lost 5 bases and the J segment 9 bases; nucleotides outside the gene matches: 8. The CDR3 protein is CASSRGQGFVEQFF. CDR3 DNA sequence: TGTGCCAGCAGCAGGGGACAGGGTTTCGTTGAGCAGTTCTTC.

This clonotype has only a few counts. The V gene is TRBV20-1, the J gene TRBJ2-1; a possible D gene is TRBD2 (6 bases). Germline V gives CDR1 DFQATT, CDR2 SNEGSKA (reference sequence). Trimming removed 6 bases at V and 5 bases at J, with 20 bases between. The CDR3 is 15 residues long. CDR3 nucleotides: TGCAGTGCCACAGCAACCGGGACTGTAGACAATGAGCAGTTCTTC. Amino acids: CSATATGTVDNEQFF.

In its sample, this clonotype was seen a few times. The V gene is TRBV29-1, the J gene TRBJ2-1; unclear D gene. The CDR3 has 12 residues. Germline CDR1 and CDR2: SQVTM and ANQGSEA. The germline V and J ends were trimmed by 8 bases and 7 bases, with 15 bases remaining between them. CDR3 loop: CSLNSAGNEQFF. In DNA, the CDR3 is TGCAGCCTTAACTCGGCTGGGAATGAGCAGTTCTTC.

V and J are TRBV14 and TRBJ2-5, with D perhaps given as TRBD1 or TRBD2 (5 bases each). Germline loops: CDR1 SGHDN, CDR2 FVKESK. V shed 6 bases and J shed 0 bases, with 14 bases lying between them. The CDR3 covers 15 residues. The CDR3 is CASSLGTQYQETQYF. For the CDR3, the DNA is TGTGCCAGCAGTTTAGGGACCCAGTACCAAGAGACCCAGTACTTC. Full variable domain (outside the CDR3, taken from reference TRBV14 and TRBJ2-5): EAGVTQFPSHSVIEKGQTVTLRCDPISGHDNLYWYRRVMGKEIKFLLHFVKESKQDESGMPNNRFLAERTGGTYSTLKVQPAELEDSGVYFCASSLGTQYQETQYFGPGTRLLVL.

This clonotype has ten or more counts. This rearrangement joins TRBV29-1 to TRBJ2-2; 7 bases fit TRBD1. The CDR3 loop spans 16 amino acids. The germline V gene encodes CDR1 SQVTM and CDR2 ANQGSEA. Trimming cost V 0 bases and J 1 base; bases outside gene matches: 5. CDR3 sequence: CSVEERRTGNTGELFF. CDR3 bases: TGCAGCGTTGAAGAGAGGCGGACAGGGAACACCGGGGAGCTGTTTTTT.

This clonotype was seen more than once but under ten times. The rearrangement uses TRBV5-5 and TRBJ2-7; D possibly corresponds to TRBD2 (6 bases). The CDR3 runs to 15 residues. V was shortened by 4 bases and J by 4 bases, with 18 bases between the two germline ends. CDR1 and CDR2 (germline): SGHKS, YYEKEE (reference sequence). CDR3 sequence reads: CASSPAGTEPYEQYF. DNA for the CDR3: TGTGCCAGCAGCCCGGCGGGGACGGAGCCATACGAGCAGTACTTC. The full variable domain, its missing parts supplied by reference TRBV5-5 and TRBJ2-7, is DAGVTQSPTHLIKTRGQQVTLRCSPISGHKSVSWYQQVLGQGPQFIFQYYEKEERGRGNFPDRFSARQFPNYSSELNVNALLLGDSALYLCASSPAGTEPYEQYFGPGTRLTVT.

This clonotype showed up just a few times. The V gene is TRBV4-3, the J gene TRBJ2-3; 10 nucleotides agree with TRBD2. The CDR3 consists of 16 residues. V lost 4 bases and J lost 5; bases outside the gene matches: 9. CDR1 LGHNA and CDR2 YSLEER come from the germline V gene. CDR3 loop: CASSLTERGGLDTQYF. Written as DNA, the CDR3 is TGCGCCAGCAGCCTTACCGAGCGGGGGGGCCTAGATACGCAGTATTTT.

This clonotype was seen a few times. The V call is TRBV4-1, the J call TRBJ2-7, with 10 bases matching TRBD1. CDR1 is MGHRA and CDR2 is YSYEKL in the germline V gene. With V trimmed by 6 bases and J by 2 bases, 10 bases remained unmatched. This CDR3 is 16 amino acids long. In nucleotides, the CDR3 is TGCGCCAGCAGTCGGCTAACGGGACAGGGGCCCTACGAGCAGTACTTC. Protein product: CASSRLTGQGPYEQYF.

This chain links TRBV3-1 with TRBJ2-3, with 7 bases aligning to TRBD2. The length of the CDR3 is 15 residues. The junction had 7 bases not matched to a gene; V was cut back by 3 bases and J by 4 bases. The V gene's germline CDR1 is LGHDT and CDR2 YNNKEL (reference sequence). CDR3 nucleotides: TGTGCCAGCAGCCACCCGGGACTAATAGCAGATACGCAGTATTTT. It yields the protein CASSHPGLIADTQYF.

The V call is TRBV6-2 or TRBV6-3, the J call TRBJ2-1, with 8 bases identical to TRBD1. The CDR3 is made up of 15 amino acids. Germline V gene lookup returns CDR1 MNHEY and CDR2 SVGEGT. V was clipped by 5 bases and J by 10 bases; unmatched bases: 13. CDR3 region: CASSPQTGVSREQFF. The CDR3 bases are TGTGCCAGCAGTCCCCAGACAGGGGTCAGTCGAGAGCAGTTCTTC.

This clonotype was seen many times. The chain combines TRBV6-6 with TRBJ1-1; a possible D gene is TRBD1 (5 bases). Germline CDR1 is MNHNY and CDR2 is SVGAGI (reference sequence). Deletions cut 8 bases from V and 7 bases from J, with 14 bases between. The CDR3 has 12 residues. For the CDR3, the DNA is TGTGCCAGCTACGGAGGGGATCGTGAAGCTTTCTTT. It is translated as CASYGGDREAFF.

This clonotype was seen a handful of times. The gene calls are TRBV20-1 and TRBJ2-7; TRBD1 aligns across 8 bases. CDR3 size: 12 residues. The germline CDR1 and CDR2 sequences are DFQATT and SNEGSKA (reference sequence). Trimming removed 6 bases from V and 2 bases from J; junction bases left unmatched: 3. The CDR3 is CSAGDRPYEQYF. DNA of the CDR3: TGCAGTGCCGGGGACAGGCCCTACGAGCAGTACTTC.

V usage is TRBV5-1 and J usage is TRBJ2-7, with D maybe TRBD1 (6 bases). The V end was cut by 4 bases, the J end by 6 bases, with 11 bases between. CDR3 size: 12 residues. Germline assignment: CDR1 SGHRS and CDR2 YFSETQ. In nucleotides, the CDR3 is TGCGCCAGCAGCAACGACAGGAGCGAGCAGTACTTC. Translation gives CASSNDRSEQYF.

The table lists this clonotype with many counts. The chain recombines TRBV9 with TRBJ2-3; a weak D match, TRBD2 (6 bases). The V gene lost 4 bases and the J gene lost 6 bases, with 15 bases spanning the gap. The CDR3 runs 14 residues. The V gene's germline CDR1 is SGDLS and CDR2 YYNGEE. CDR3 DNA sequence: TGTGCCAGCAGCAAGGCGGGATCGGGGGATACGCAGTATTTT. This codes for CASSKAGSGDTQYF. The complete variable domain, with remaining parts taken from reference TRBV9 and TRBJ2-3, reads DSGVTQTPKHLITATGQRVTLRCSPRSGDLSVYWYQQSLDQGLQFLIQYYNGEERAKGNILERFSAQQFPDLHSELNLSSLELGDSALYFCASSKAGSGDTQYFGPGTRLTVL.

This clonotype was counted ten times or more. The rearrangement uses TRBV5-6 and TRBJ2-6, with D unclear. Trimming took off 0 bases at V and 9 bases at J, with 4 bases between the two ends. This CDR3 comprises 12 residues. Germline values: CDR1 SGHDT, CDR2 YYEEEE. CDR3 sequence: CASSLGYNVLTF. Written as DNA, the CDR3 is TGTGCCAGCAGCTTGGGATACAACGTCCTGACTTTC.

This clonotype was detected ten times or more. CDR3 protein: CASSLQTGNTEAFF. Here the CDR3 DNA reads TGCGCCAGCAGCTTGCAGACAGGGAACACTGAAGCTTTCTTT. The gene calls are TRBV5-1 and TRBJ1-1, with D perhaps matching TRBD1 (6 bases). Trimming removed 1 base from V and 1 base from J, with 8 bases in between. The CDR3 runs to 14 residues. Germline CDR1 is SGHRS and CDR2 is YFSETQ.